This entry concerns a single T cell receptor (beta chain). Its antigen is unknown. This entry belongs to a study of cytomegalovirus exposure and HLA in healthy donors. PCR was performed using 60 Vbeta and 13 Jbeta primers. Profiled with immunoSEQ multiplex PCR; TCRdb holds only in-frame clones, not every one. The sample lists about 160,000 clones, around 80% seen once, with around 6.5% in the top ten. The J segment lost 2 bases and the V segment lost 3 bases, leaving 7 bases of the junction unmatched. The CDR3 spans 17 residues. Germline lookup yields CDR1 LNHDA and CDR2 SQIVND (reference sequence). Study observations and caveats: Researchers reported in a later analysis that common viral pathogens appeared linked to several top clusters. Sequencing likely caused a cluster of highly shared sequence variants. Later on, an analysis showed TCR association rates differing by HLA locus, with DRB1 the most and HLA-C the fewest.

This sequence was found in a male donor in good health and CMV-seropositive. V is TRBV19 and J is TRBJ2-2; 9 nucleotides match TRBD1. Specimen: PBMCs. CDR3: CASSISPGQGNTGELFF. The CDR3 DNA is TGTGCCAGTAGTATTTCTCCGGGACAGGGAAACACCGGGGAGCTGTTTTTT. The full variable domain, rest sourced from reference TRBV19 and TRBJ2-2, is DGGITQSPKYLFRKEGQNVTLSCEQNLNHDAMYWYRQDPGQGLRLIYYSQIVNDFQKGDIAEGYSVSREKKESFPLTVTSAQKNPTAFYLCASSISPGQGNTGELFFGEGSRLTVL.